This T cell receptor (beta chain) originates from a study of shared clonotypes between healthy human individuals. The overall study: The composition of the donors was two women and a few men aged 18 to 49.

The method was immunoSEQ multiplex PCR; TCRdb's version includes in-frame clones alone and lacks a portion of them. The profile shows more than 900,000 clones, about four fifths of them singletons. Trimming took off 0 bases at V and 3 bases at J, with 12 bases between the two ends. The germline CDR1 and CDR2 sequences are SGHRS and YFSETQ. The CDR3 extends over 16 amino acids. Among the donors, all were Caucasian adults who lived in Nashville, Tennessee. This sequence was found in a man aged 18 to 29 in good health. Some clones in this sample may be carry-over from other donors' samples. The chain links TRBV5-1 to TRBJ2-2, with a tentative D call TRBD2 (7 bases). The material sequenced was memory CD4+ T cells from PBMCs. Subset meaning: CD45RA-negative fraction. The CDR3 loop is CASSLVRGADTGELFF. Here the CDR3 DNA reads TGCGCCAGCAGCTTGGTACGGGGGGCGGACACCGGGGAGCTGTTTTTT.